This T cell receptor (beta chain) comes out of a study of T cells after yellow fever vaccination. Points from the study as a whole: Clones from primary vaccination mostly reappeared after the booster (less than 98% CD4, roughly 87% CD8). Secondary responses were weaker yet peaked faster, day 5 versus 15.

This clonotype was seen ten or more times. Its antigen is undetermined. V gave up 0 bases and J gave up 7 bases; unmatched junction bases: 11. The V gene's germline CDR1 is SQVTM and CDR2 ANQGSEA. The CDR3 has 16 amino acids. Production of TCR cDNA was by 5'RACE template switching, which also added a universal primer site and UMIs. TCRdb reprocessed the 5' RACE reads with MiXCR, giving one entry per CDR3 protein. In the table there are more than 300,000 distinct CDR3 sequences, 3.5% to 4.5% of which are singletons. Sequenced material: PBMCs, taken 15 days after the yellow fever booster vaccination. The receptor's source is a man in his late teens or twenties who received the YFV17D yellow fever vaccine. The chain couples TRBV29-1 to TRBJ1-2, with TRBD1 matching 10 bases. The CDR3 nucleotides are TGCAGCGTTGAAGATGATCCGGGACAGGGGTCGGGTGGCTACACCTTC. Its translation: CSVEDDPGQGSGGYTF.